The next 28 T cell receptor beta chains were all read from a single sample in a study of T-cell reconstitution after alpha-beta-depleted transplantation in children. Unique molecular identifiers were used in preparing the TCRbeta library. TCRdb processed the PCR reads anew with MiXCR; each CDR3 protein has one entry. The sample has 90,000 to 100,000 distinct CDR3 sequences; 20% to 25% are singletons. This sample comprised PBMCs, obtained before TCRalphabeta/CD19-depleted stem cell transplant. Every receptor here comes from a boy aged 2 to 10 with acute lymphoblastic leukemia, due to receive a stem cell transplant.

The chain combines TRBV5-8 with TRBJ2-1; TRBD1 might be the D (6 bases). The V gene lost 1 base and the J gene lost 6 bases, with 17 bases spanning the gap. CDR3 length: 16 residues. The germline CDR1 and CDR2 sequences are SGHTS and YDEGEE. The CDR3 DNA reads as TGTGCCAGCAGCTTGCGGGGTCAGAAGGGGGTCAATGAGCAGTTCTTC. This encodes CASSLRGQKGVNEQFF.

The gene calls are TRBV4-2 and TRBJ1-3; D remains unclear. This CDR3 has 12 amino acids. V was shortened by 0 bases and J by 4 bases, with 1 base between the two germline ends. Germline V lookup: CDR1 LGHNA, CDR2 YNFKEQ. CDR3 residues: CASSQEGNTIYF. The CDR3, as DNA: TGTGCCAGCAGCCAAGAGGGAAACACCATATATTTT.

This clonotype was picked up a small number of times. The chain couples TRBV7-8 to TRBJ1-1; no clear D gene. CDR1 is SGHVS, CDR2 FQNEAQ, per germline. This CDR3 region has 15 residues. V lost 7 bases and J 6 bases, leaving 21 bases between the germline ends. The chain's CDR3 is CASTSRRFSRAEAFF. CDR3 in DNA: TGTGCCAGCACCTCGAGGAGGTTTTCTAGGGCTGAAGCTTTCTTT.

The J gene is TRBJ2-1, the V gene TRBV5-6; D remains ambiguous. Trimming cost V 3 bases and J 4 bases, with 14 bases left between them. The CDR3 is 15 amino acids. Looked up from germline, CDR1 is SGHDT and CDR2 is YYEEEE. In nucleotides, the CDR3 is TGTGCCAGCAGCTCAGGATTGGAGTGGTACAATGAGCAGTTCTTC. Translation gives CASSSGLEWYNEQFF.

The chain has TRBV7-9 and TRBJ2-7; maybe TRBD2 (5 bases). V shed 5 bases and J shed 3 bases, with 11 bases lying between them. Germline lookup yields CDR1 SEHNR and CDR2 FQNEAQ (reference sequence). The CDR3 runs to 13 residues. The CDR3 loop is CASSPSRLYEQYF. CDR3 sequence (DNA): TGTGCCAGCAGCCCTAGCAGACTCTACGAGCAGTACTTC.

The chain uses TRBV2 and TRBJ2-1; no definite D call. Between the trimmed V and J ends, which lost 6 bases and 6 bases, there was a span of 18 bases. This CDR3 has 15 amino acids. Germline V lookup: CDR1 SNHLY, CDR2 FYNNEI. The CDR3 sequence: CASSSRPVGPNEQFF. In nucleotides, the CDR3 is TGTGCCAGCAGCTCGCGACCCGTCGGCCCCAATGAGCAGTTCTTC.

The gene calls are TRBV7-2 and TRBJ2-5; D is unclear. Trimming removed 2 bases at V and 3 bases at J, with 7 bases between. This CDR3 is 13 amino acids long. The germline gives CDR1 SGHTA, CDR2 FQGNSA. Here the CDR3 reads CASSLNRKETQYF. CDR3 coding DNA: TGTGCCAGCAGCTTAAATAGAAAAGAGACCCAGTACTTC.

This clonotype was recorded a few times. The chain uses TRBV28 and TRBJ1-1, with D perhaps matching TRBD1 (5 bases). This CDR3 is built from 16 residues. The V and J ends lost 6 bases and 6 bases respectively, with 23 bases between them. Germline CDR1 is MDHEN and CDR2 is SYDVKM. CDR3 nucleotide sequence: TGTGCCAGCAGCCTGACCTCGGCCAGGGTAGGGCCTGAAGCTTTCTTT. It specifies CASSLTSARVGPEAFF.

The chain uses TRBV6-4 and TRBJ2-7; the D is unclear. Germline CDR1 MRHNA, CDR2 SNTAGT. This CDR3 spans 15 amino acids. V was cut by 6 bases and J by 2 bases, with 17 bases left in between. CDR3 nucleotide sequence: TGTGCCAGCAGATCCCTTCCCGGCTCTACCTACGAGCAGTACTTC. This codes for CASRSLPGSTYEQYF.

The gene calls are TRBV5-1 and TRBJ2-7; TRBD1 agrees at 8 bases. Germline V gene data show CDR1 as SGHRS and CDR2 as YFSETQ. This CDR3 is 16 amino acids long. J lost 4 bases, V lost 4 bases, and 13 bases had no gene match. CDR3 region: CASSPATGTGRYEQYF. In nucleotides, the CDR3 is TGCGCCAGCAGCCCAGCCACCGGGACAGGAAGGTACGAGCAGTACTTC. Complete variable domain (other parts from reference TRBV5-1 and TRBJ2-7): KAGVTQTPRYLIKTRGQQVTLSCSPISGHRSVSWYQQTPGQGLQFLFEYFSETQRNKGNFPGRFSGRQFSNSRSEMNVSTLELGDSALYLCASSPATGTGRYEQYFGPGTRLTVT.

This chain connects TRBV5-1 to TRBJ1-1; 9 bases are shared with TRBD1. Looked up from germline, CDR1 is SGHRS and CDR2 is YFSETQ. The CDR3 covers 14 residues. V was clipped by 4 bases and J by 7 bases; unmatched bases: 8. The CDR3, as DNA: TGCGCCAGCAGCGCAACAGGGGGCTCGCTTGAAGCTTTCTTT. Its protein product is CASSATGGSLEAFF.

This clonotype was found many times. V usage is TRBV27 and J usage is TRBJ2-4; 9 bases match TRBD1. Germline CDR1 reads MNHEY; CDR2 reads SMNVEV (reference sequence). This CDR3 is built from 13 residues. The J segment lost 8 bases and the V segment lost 2 bases, leaving 1 base of the junction unmatched. The CDR3 region has the DNA TGTGCCAGCAGTTTAGGGGACAGGGACATTCAGTACTTC. Encoded protein: CASSLGDRDIQYF.

This clonotype has more than one count but fewer than ten. The chain uses TRBV5-1 and TRBJ2-1, with D unresolved. The CDR3 runs to 13 residues. Germline V gives CDR1 SGHRS, CDR2 YFSETQ. The V gene lost 5 bases and the J gene lost 7 bases, with 13 bases spanning the gap. The CDR3 loop is CASRVAERNEQFF. The CDR3 DNA sequence: TGCGCCAGCAGGGTGGCTGAGAGGAATGAGCAGTTCTTC.

This clonotype was detected only a few times. V and J are TRBV3-1 and TRBJ2-3, with D unresolved. Germline V gives CDR1 LGHDT, CDR2 YNNKEL (reference sequence). V was cut by 5 bases and J by 6 bases, with 9 bases left in between. The CDR3 is 12 amino acids. The CDR3 reads CASSYVSDTQYF. CDR3 sequence (DNA): TGTGCCAGCAGCTACGTGAGCGATACGCAGTATTTT.

This clonotype was seen a single time. The rearrangement joins TRBV7-9 to TRBJ2-1; tentatively, D is TRBD1 (6 bases). This CDR3 is 16 amino acids long. CDR1 and CDR2 (germline): SEHNR, FQNEAQ (reference sequence). Trimming removed 7 bases from V and 0 bases from J, with 16 bases in between. CDR3 sequence reads: CASTGFQGSSYNEQFF. In nucleotides, the CDR3 is TGTGCCAGCACCGGCTTCCAGGGGAGCTCCTACAATGAGCAGTTCTTC.

This clonotype was picked up a small number of times. This chain connects TRBV6-1 to TRBJ2-5; 12 nucleotides agree with TRBD2. V shed 6 bases and J 2 bases; nucleotides not matched to a gene: 10. This CDR3 region has 17 residues. The V gene's germline CDR1 is MNHNS and CDR2 SASEGT. The CDR3 spells CASRLRLAGARQETQYF. The CDR3 DNA reads TGTGCCAGCAGACTAAGACTAGCGGGAGCAAGGCAAGAGACCCAGTACTTC.

This clonotype was seen repeatedly, ten times or more. The chain employs TRBV5-6 and TRBJ1-1; no definite D call. CDR1 is SGHDT and CDR2 is YYEEEE in the germline V gene. V was shortened by 0 bases and J by 1 base, with 4 bases between the two germline ends. The CDR3 is 13 residues long. CDR3 sequence: CASSLGTNTEAFF. CDR3 nucleotide sequence: TGTGCCAGCAGCTTGGGGACGAACACTGAAGCTTTCTTT.

CDR3 amino acids: CASSLDAGTAINGYTF. DNA for the CDR3: TGCGCCAGCAGCTTGGACGCCGGGACCGCCATAAACGGCTACACCTTC. The chain is built from TRBV5-1 and TRBJ1-2; D perhaps matches TRBD1 (5 bases). Germline CDR1 and CDR2: SGHRS and YFSETQ. V lost 0 bases to trimming and J lost 8 bases, with 20 bases between them. There are 16 residues in the CDR3.

This clonotype was seen only a few times. The chain is built from TRBV5-1 and TRBJ2-2; D is unclear. Trimming removed 4 bases at V and 5 bases at J, with 12 bases between. CDR1 is SGHRS, CDR2 YFSETQ, per germline. There are 14 residues in the CDR3. The CDR3 DNA reads TGCGCCAGCAGCCCCTATGGGGTGACCGGGGAGCTGTTTTTT. Translated, it gives CASSPYGVTGELFF.

V usage is TRBV12-3 or TRBV12-4 and J usage is TRBJ1-3; D remains ambiguous. This CDR3 has 12 amino acids. The V end lost 8 bases, the J end lost 0 bases, and 5 bases lay between the germline ends. This CDR3 is CASGPSGNTIYF. CDR3 coding DNA: TGTGCCAGCGGCCCCTCTGGAAACACCATATATTTT.

This clonotype was seen many times. The chain uses TRBV18 and TRBJ2-7, with no clear D. V dropped 3 bases and J dropped 9 bases, with 15 bases sitting between them. Germline V gene lookup returns CDR1 KGHSH and CDR2 LQKENI. The CDR3 spans 13 residues. CDR3 in DNA: TGTGCCAGCTCACCGGATGGTGGGCTGGTGCAGTACTTC. Amino acids: CASSPDGGLVQYF.

CDR3 DNA: TGTGCCACCAGTGGGGGTACAGATACGCAGTATTTT. The encoded protein is CATSGGTDTQYF. V usage is TRBV24-1 and J usage is TRBJ2-3; D not resolved. Germline CDR1 is KGHDR and CDR2 is SFDVKD. Trimming shortened V by 5 bases and J by 3 bases, and 5 bases separated the two germline ends. CDR3 size: 12 residues.

This rearrangement joins TRBV11-1 to TRBJ2-3, with D perhaps being TRBD1 or TRBD2 (5 bases each). CDR3 length equals 18 residues. V gave up 4 bases and J gave up 4 bases, with 24 bases separating them. Germline CDR1 and CDR2: SGHAT and FQDESV (reference sequence). As DNA, the CDR3 is TGTGCCAGCAGCTCCAGAAGCCCGGGACGGGACGTAGCAGATACGCAGTATTTT. The encoded protein is CASSSRSPGRDVADTQYF.

This clonotype showed up just a few times. The V call is TRBV12-3 or TRBV12-4, the J call TRBJ1-5; D gene unclear. The CDR3 is 14 amino acids. Trimming shortened V by 2 bases and J by 11 bases, and 16 bases separated the two germline ends. The chain's CDR3 is CASSLSREAVTQHF. The CDR3 DNA sequence: TGTGCCAGCAGTTTAAGCCGGGAAGCAGTCACCCAGCATTTT.

The gene calls are TRBV12-3 or TRBV12-4 and TRBJ1-2; D may be TRBD1 (6 bases). With 3 bases removed from V and 8 bases from J, the gap between germline ends came to 13 bases. The CDR3 is made up of 13 amino acids. Written as DNA, the CDR3 is TGTGCCAGCAGTTTTTCGGGGGCGGAAGGCTACACCTTC. Translating gives CASSFSGAEGYTF.

The rearrangement uses TRBV6-2 or TRBV6-3 and TRBJ2-5; D may be TRBD2 (7 bases). The CDR3 is 15 amino acids. Germline assignment: CDR1 MNHEY and CDR2 SVGEGT. V was cut by 6 bases and J by 4 bases, with 18 bases left in between. As DNA, the CDR3 is TGTGCCAGCAGAGAACAGGGAGGGCTTCGAGAGACCCAGTACTTC. It yields the protein CASREQGGLRETQYF.

This clonotype was observed a few times. This sequence joins TRBV12-3 or TRBV12-4 and TRBJ2-1; 7 nucleotides align to TRBD2. Trimming cost V 3 bases and J 6 bases; bases outside gene matches: 11. The CDR3 runs to 16 residues. The CDR3 protein is CASSLGGDPLGNEQFF. Written as DNA, the CDR3 is TGTGCCAGCAGTTTGGGAGGGGACCCACTGGGCAATGAGCAGTTCTTC.

This clonotype is a singleton in its sample. This sequence joins TRBV9 and TRBJ2-3; D may be TRBD1 (6 bases). The germline V gene has CDR1 SGDLS and CDR2 YYNGEE. This CDR3 has 15 residues. V was trimmed by 0 bases and J by 6 bases, leaving 14 bases between them. The CDR3 DNA follows: TGTGCCAGCAGCGTAGCGCAGGGGTCGGGGGATACGCAGTATTTT. This sequence encodes CASSVAQGSGDTQYF.